The rows below give T cell receptor beta chains drawn from one sample of a study of regulatory T cells in long-lasting Graves disease. One entry per CDR3 protein results from TCRdb running MiXCR on the multiplex PCR reads. The data contain more than 300,000 distinct CDR3 sequences, 15% to 20% of them singletons. This sample also appeared in a second study, on T cells in Graves' hyperthyroidism and ophthalmopathy.

Sequencing used peripheral blood mononuclear cells (PBMCs), obtained at new diagnosis, from a patient treated with antithyroid drugs. The receptors originated from a woman aged 18-29 years with Graves disease. The CDR3 runs from the conserved cysteine through the conserved F or W. The D gene is left open where the match is weak. The size of a clone is reported for some rows only, either as once, few or many, or as a class for expanded clones.

many,TRBJ2-1,TRBV7-3,TRBD2,TGTGCCAGCAGTAGCGGGGGGGCACTCGATGAGCAGTTCTTC,CASSSGGALDEQFF
once,TRBJ2-6,TRBV10-3,-,TGTGCCATCAAAGACAGCGGGGCCAACGTCCTGACTTTC,CAIKDSGANVLTF
-,TRBJ2-4,TRBV5-6,-,TGTGCCAGCAGCCCAGGGGCAAACCGAGCCAAAAACATTCAGTACTTC,CASSPGANRAKNIQYF
-,TRBJ1-1,TRBV6-1,TRBD1,TGTGCCAGCAGTCCATCCCGGACAGGCCTGAACACTGAAGCTTTCTTT,CASSPSRTGLNTEAFF
few,TRBJ2-7,TRBV30,-,TGTGCCTGGGGACGCGGGGTCAGTTCCTACGAGCAGTACTTC,CAWGRGVSSYEQYF
many,TRBJ2-7,TRBV10-3,TRBD1,TGTGCCATCAGTGACCCCGGGACAGGTCAAGGAATTTACGAGCAGTACTTC,CAISDPGTGQGIYEQYF
many,TRBJ1-3,TRBV2,-,TGTGCCAGCAGTGTAAGACAGGCGTCCTCTGGAAACACCATATATTTT,CASSVRQASSGNTIYF
many,TRBJ1-2,TRBV7-2,-,TGTGCCAGCAGCTTAGGTGCAGGGTACGGCTACACCTTC,CASSLGAGYGYTF
many,TRBJ1-1,TRBV7-8,-,TGTGCCAGCAGCCCTGGGACGACTGAAGCTTTCTTT,CASSPGTTEAFF
-,TRBJ2-1,TRBV7-9,-,TGTGCCAGCAGCTTCTCCAGGAACAATGAGCAGTTCTTC,CASSFSRNNEQFF
few,TRBJ1-1,TRBV29-1,-,TGCAGCGTTTCCCCGGCAGGGCGGAGTGGTAACACTGAAGCTTTCTTT,CSVSPAGRSGNTEAFF
many,TRBJ2-1,TRBV3-1,TRBD2,TGTGCCAGCAGCCAAGATCCACTAGCGCACAATGAGCAGTTCTTC,CASSQDPLAHNEQFF
once,TRBJ1-6,TRBV30,-,TGTGCGTGGAGTGGTGGCCAGTATAATTCACCCCGCCACTTT,CAWSGGQYNSPRHF
-,TRBJ2-3,TRBV9,TRBD2,TGTGCCAGTACCGGGGGGGGGGCCCGCACAGATACGCAGTATTTT,CASTGGGARTDTQYF
many,TRBJ2-7,TRBV4-1,TRBD2,TGCGCCAGCAGCCAACAAGCGTCTAGCGGGGGCGGCTACGAGCAGTACTTC,CASSQQASSGGGYEQYF
once,TRBJ2-7,TRBV7-6,TRBD1,TGTGCCAGCAGCCCTTACGACAGGGACGAGCAGTACTTC,CASSPYDRDEQYF
many,TRBJ2-7,TRBV20-1,TRBD1,TGCAGTGCTGACCATACAGGGGGCGACGAGCAGTACTTC,CSADHTGGDEQYF
few,TRBJ1-2,TRBV5-1,TRBD1,TGCGCCAGCAGCTTCGGACAGGGGGCGGACGGCTACACCTTC,CASSFGQGADGYTF
many,TRBJ2-1,TRBV11-3,-,TGTGCCAGCAGCTTAGATGGGTCGATCCCAGCAAGGGTAAAGTTCTTC,CASSLDGSIPARVKFF
many,TRBJ1-2,TRBV28,-,TGTGCCAGCTTCGCAACCGGCCAGTATGGCTACACCTTC,CASFATGQYGYTF